This passage covers 5 T cell receptor beta chains from one sample sequenced in a study of beta chain features in type 1 diabetes. All of the isolated RNA was reverse transcribed, so expressed TCRB transcripts were sequenced. Generated by immunoSEQ multiplex PCR, the TCRdb table keeps only in-frame clones and is missing some. The sample records some 240,000 clones, roughly 10% being singletons. The sequencing input was central memory CD4+ T cells from blood. These receptors all come from a man aged 18 to 29 in good health.

In this sample, this clone turned up a few times. V gene TRBV29-1 combines with J gene TRBJ2-3, with D perhaps being TRBD1 or TRBD2 (6 bases each). The CDR3 is made up of 13 amino acids. The V end lost 8 bases, the J end lost 2 bases, and 14 bases lay between the germline ends. CDR1 is SQVTM and CDR2 is ANQGSEA in the germline V gene. CDR3 nucleotides: TGCAGCAGCGCTAGGGGGGTCACAGATACGCAGTATTTT. Encoded protein: CSSARGVTDTQYF.

This chain uses TRBV27 with TRBJ2-1; perhaps TRBD2 as D (5 bases). The germline V gene encodes CDR1 MNHEY and CDR2 SMNVEV (reference sequence). This CDR3 contains 13 residues. V lost 3 bases and J lost 7, with 10 bases in between. The CDR3 nucleotides read TGTGCCAGCAGTTTGGGAGAGCGGAATGAGCAGTTCTTC. Protein sequence: CASSLGERNEQFF.

The chain has TRBV25-1 and TRBJ1-6; D remains unclear. The V gene's germline CDR1 is MGHDK and CDR2 SYGVNS. Trimming removed 5 bases at V and 7 bases at J, with 12 bases between. The CDR3 runs 14 residues. The CDR3 region has the DNA TGTGCCAGCAGTTGGACGGGCCCCAATTCACCCCTCCACTTT. Encoded protein: CASSWTGPNSPLHF.

This chain uses TRBV10-3 with TRBJ2-7; 9 bases align to TRBD1. The V gene end was trimmed by 2 bases and the J gene end by 3 bases; junction bases not matched to a gene: 2. The length of the CDR3 is 14 residues. Per the germline V gene, CDR1 is ENHRY and CDR2 is SYGVKD. CDR3 in DNA: TGTGCCATCAGTGAGACAGGGGGCCTCTACGAGCAGTACTTC. As protein: CAISETGGLYEQYF.

Note on this clone: Given a much more abundant clone one base away, this may be a read error. V usage is TRBV30 and J usage is TRBJ2-1; tentatively, D is TRBD2 (6 bases). Germline lookup yields CDR1 GTSNPN and CDR2 SVGIG (reference sequence). The CDR3 runs to 14 residues. Trimming removed 3 bases from V and 7 bases from J, with 16 bases in between. In DNA, the CDR3 is TGTGCCTGGAGGCCGGGAGCGCCGTATAATGAGCAGTTCTTC. Residues: CAWRPGAPYNEQFF.